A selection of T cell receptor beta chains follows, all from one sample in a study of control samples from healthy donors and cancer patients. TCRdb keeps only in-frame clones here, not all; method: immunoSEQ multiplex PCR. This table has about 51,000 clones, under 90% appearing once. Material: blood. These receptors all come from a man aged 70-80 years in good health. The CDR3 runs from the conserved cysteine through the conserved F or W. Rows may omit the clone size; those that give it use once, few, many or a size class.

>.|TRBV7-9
CASSLGGSGELFF
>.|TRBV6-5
CASSTARQTNYGYTF
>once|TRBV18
CASSPMRLQVGPNYGYTF
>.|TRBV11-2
CASSLSSGSWYNEQFF
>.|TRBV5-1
CASSPRQGVETQYF
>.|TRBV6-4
CASSDPQTSGGTETQYF
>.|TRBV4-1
CASSQGYRDLYGYTF
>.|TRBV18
CASSPIGGWDTEAFF
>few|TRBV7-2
CASSFWTEDGYTF
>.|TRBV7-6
CASSAQRNTEAFF
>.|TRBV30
CAWNPRDSDNSPLHF
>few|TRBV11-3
CASSLEGASQDNSPLHF
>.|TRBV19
CASSRGTGVSGNTIYF
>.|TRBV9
CASSVGRQAGSEQYF
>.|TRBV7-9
CASSVQGGNEQFF
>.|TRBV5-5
CASSLEASVGEQFF
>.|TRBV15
CATSRGGGAKNIQYF
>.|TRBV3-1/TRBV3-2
CASSQSDSGNTIYF
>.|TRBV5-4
CASSQYNEQFF
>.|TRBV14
CASSQERPGLALNEQFF
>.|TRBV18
CASSPQANTEAFF
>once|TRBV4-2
CASSQGLVTDTQYF
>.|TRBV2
CASGENTEAFF
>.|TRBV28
CASSLIGAHYGYTF
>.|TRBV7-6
CASSLMGPDQPQHF
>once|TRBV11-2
CASSLDVGDQPQHF
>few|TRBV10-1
CASSEGRSYSNQPQHF
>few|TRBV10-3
CASREVIRNNEQFF
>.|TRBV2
CASIKGAENTEAFF